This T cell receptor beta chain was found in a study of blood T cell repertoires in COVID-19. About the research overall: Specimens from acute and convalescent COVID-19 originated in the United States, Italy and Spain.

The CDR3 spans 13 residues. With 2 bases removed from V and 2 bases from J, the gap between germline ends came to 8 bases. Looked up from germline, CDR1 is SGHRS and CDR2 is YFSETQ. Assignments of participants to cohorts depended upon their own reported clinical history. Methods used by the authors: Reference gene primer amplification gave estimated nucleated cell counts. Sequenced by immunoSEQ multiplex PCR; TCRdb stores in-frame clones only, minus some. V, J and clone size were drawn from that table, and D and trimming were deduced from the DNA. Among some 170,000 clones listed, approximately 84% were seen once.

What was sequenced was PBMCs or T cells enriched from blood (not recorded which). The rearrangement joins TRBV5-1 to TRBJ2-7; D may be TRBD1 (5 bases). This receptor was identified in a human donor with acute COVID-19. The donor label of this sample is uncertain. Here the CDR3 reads CASSLQATYEQYF. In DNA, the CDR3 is TGCGCCAGCAGCTTACAGGCCACCTACGAGCAGTACTTC.